One and the same sample provided the 30 T cell receptor beta chains below, sequenced in a study of post-analysis software for immune sequencing data. Included in the TCR beta cDNA libraries were unique molecular identifiers. TCRdb called the PCR reads again in MiXCR, with one record for every CDR3 protein. The sample consists of over 700,000 distinct CDR3 sequences, roughly 29% of them appearing once. The study's findings and limits: A handful of TRBV segments appeared more often in patients than in controls, and TRBV5-6, TRBV5-1 and TRBV20-1 were among these.

These receptors lack a known antigen. The sample consisted of blood. These receptors all come from a girl aged 10-17 years with multiple sclerosis.

In this sample, this clonotype turned up a few times. The V gene is TRBV12-3 or TRBV12-4, the J gene TRBJ2-5; possible D gene TRBD1, 6 bases. The V and J ends lost 5 bases and 5 bases respectively, with 18 bases between them. The CDR3 consists of 15 residues. CDR3 residues: CASSPTGRRGETQYF. CDR3 sequence (DNA): TGTGCCAGCAGTCCCACAGGGCGTCGGGGTGAGACCCAGTACTTC.

The V gene is TRBV29-1, the J gene TRBJ2-5; the D gene is possibly TRBD2 (6 bases). CDR1 is SQVTM and CDR2 is ANQGSEA in the germline V gene. The CDR3 contains 15 residues. The V gene lost 6 bases and the J gene lost 7 bases, with 24 bases spanning the gap. CDR3 sequence: CSVRTSQGRRGTQYF. The CDR3 nucleotides read TGCAGCGTACGAACCTCCCAGGGCCGGAGGGGGACCCAGTACTTC.

The chain recombines TRBV19 with TRBJ1-5; 11 bases match TRBD1. The CDR3 runs 16 residues. In germline, CDR1 is LNHDA, CDR2 SQIVND (reference sequence). With V trimmed by 4 bases and J by 5 bases, 7 bases remained unmatched. CDR3 residues: CASSNGQGAVYQPQHF. The CDR3 DNA follows: TGTGCCAGTAGTAACGGACAGGGGGCCGTTTATCAGCCCCAGCATTTT.

In regard to this clonotype: A much larger clone differs from this one at a single base, so this may be a read error. The chain links TRBV5-1 to TRBJ2-1; D is perhaps TRBD1 or TRBD2 (5 bases each). The DNA end is a closer match to TRBJ2-7, so the J assignment may be wrong. Germline V lookup: CDR1 SGHRS, CDR2 YFSETQ. This CDR3 has 15 residues. CDR3 loop: CASSLGGTPYNEQYF. The DNA of the CDR3 is TGCGCCAGCAGCTTGGGGGGGACCCCCTACAATGAGCAGTACTTC.

This sequence joins TRBV20-1 and TRBJ2-5; no definite D call. The CDR3 sequence is 16 residues long. CDR1 DFQATT and CDR2 SNEGSKA come from the germline V gene (reference sequence). The germline V and J ends were trimmed by 3 bases and 4 bases, with 21 bases remaining between them. In nucleotides, the CDR3 is TGCAGTGCTAGGTTTAGGGCGGTGGATTTACGAGAGACCCAGTACTTC. Its protein product is CSARFRAVDLRETQYF.

The V gene is TRBV7-2, the J gene TRBJ2-3, with D possibly TRBD1 on 5 matching bases. The CDR3 totals 16 residues. Trimming left V 5 bases short and J 6 bases short, with 21 bases between. Germline assignment: CDR1 SGHTA and CDR2 FQGNSA. The CDR3 reads CASSPLIWQKGDTQYF. The CDR3 bases are TGTGCCAGCAGCCCCTTAATCTGGCAAAAGGGGGATACGCAGTATTTT.

This clonotype has only a few counts. The chain couples TRBV27 to TRBJ1-4; D gene uncertain. This CDR3 has 11 amino acids. Trimming took off 5 bases at V and 7 bases at J, with 5 bases between the two ends. Germline V gene data show CDR1 as MNHEY and CDR2 as SMNVEV (reference sequence). CDR3 coding DNA: TGTGCCAGCAGTCAGCCTGAAAAACTGTTTTTT. Amino acid sequence: CASSQPEKLFF. Looking up the rest from reference TRBV27 and TRBJ1-4 gives the full variable domain: EAQVTQNPRYLITVTGKKLTVTCSQNMNHEYMSWYRQDPGLGLRQIYYSMNVEVTDKGDVPEGYKVSRKEKRNFPLILESPSPNQTSLYFCASSQPEKLFFGSGTQLSVL.

This clonotype was picked up a small number of times. This chain uses TRBV12-3 or TRBV12-4 with TRBJ1-1; tentative D call: TRBD1 (5 bases). The CDR3 consists of 11 residues. Trimming took 0 bases from V and 9 from J, leaving 5 bases between them. CDR3: CASSLAGQAFF. CDR3 DNA: TGTGCCAGCAGTTTAGCGGGACAAGCTTTCTTT.

V is TRBV4-3 and J is TRBJ1-1, with a tentative D call TRBD1 (5 bases). Trimming took off 0 bases at V and 5 bases at J, with 13 bases between the two ends. CDR1 and CDR2 from the germline V gene are LGHNA and YSLEER. The CDR3 sequence is 15 residues long. The DNA of the CDR3 is TGCGCCAGCAGCCAAGATCGGCAGGGAGATACTGAAGCTTTCTTT. Translation: CASSQDRQGDTEAFF.

This chain connects TRBV29-1 to TRBJ1-2; TRBD1 matches at 7 bases. Germline CDR1 reads SQVTM; CDR2 reads ANQGSEA. CDR3 size: 14 residues. The CDR3 coding sequence is TGCAACGTACGTGACAGGGATCCTTGGTATGGCTACACCTTC. As protein: CNVRDRDPWYGYTF.

J is TRBJ2-7 and V is TRBV15, with a possible D match to TRBD1 (5 bases). Germline V gene lookup returns CDR1 LNHNV and CDR2 YYDKDF (reference sequence). CDR3 length: 14 residues. Trimming shortened V by 0 bases and J by 4 bases, and 10 bases separated the two germline ends. The CDR3 coding sequence is TGTGCCACCAGCAGAGATCGTAACAGGTACGAGCAGTACTTC. This encodes CATSRDRNRYEQYF. The full variable domain, its missing parts supplied by reference TRBV15 and TRBJ2-7, is DAMVIQNPRYQVTQFGKPVTLSCSQTLNHNVMYWYQQKSSQAPKLLFHYYDKDFNNEADTPDNFQSRRPNTSFCFLDIRSPGLGDTAMYLCATSRDRNRYEQYFGPGTRLTVT.

This clonotype has more than one count but fewer than ten. V usage is TRBV12-3 or TRBV12-4 and J usage is TRBJ1-6; TRBD1 agrees at 8 bases. The CDR3 spans 16 residues. The V gene end was trimmed by 5 bases and the J gene end by 8 bases; junction bases not matched to a gene: 11. This CDR3 reads CASSTRLTGVDSPLHF. Here the CDR3 DNA reads TGTGCCAGCAGTACGAGACTGACAGGGGTTGATTCACCCCTCCACTTT.

This chain links TRBV20-1 with TRBJ2-3; D not certain. Germline CDR1 reads DFQATT; CDR2 reads SNEGSKA (reference sequence). Trimming took off 5 bases at V and 2 bases at J, with 14 bases between the two ends. The CDR3 is 14 residues long. CDR3 DNA: TGCAGTGCTTCAGAAGGGTTATACACAGATACGCAGTATTTT. The encoded protein is CSASEGLYTDTQYF.

The rearrangement uses TRBV3-1 and TRBJ2-3; D may be TRBD2 (6 bases). The V end lost 2 bases, the J end lost 4 bases, and 16 bases lay between the germline ends. CDR3 length: 16 amino acids. The germline CDR1 and CDR2 sequences are LGHDT and YNNKEL (reference sequence). The CDR3 reads CASSQFQGGAADTQYF. In DNA, the CDR3 is TGTGCCAGCAGCCAATTCCAGGGAGGTGCCGCAGATACGCAGTATTTT.

Here the CDR3 reads CSPLSSALINEQFF. In DNA form, the CDR3 reads TGCAGCCCCCTCTCCAGTGCTCTTATCAATGAGCAGTTCTTC. The rearrangement uses TRBV29-1 and TRBJ2-1; D not certain. The CDR3 length is 14 residues. Per germline, CDR1 SQVTM and CDR2 ANQGSEA. Trimming stripped 8 bases from V and 6 bases from J, with 20 bases between.

The rearrangement uses TRBV28 and TRBJ2-1, with D hard to call. Germline CDR1 MDHEN, CDR2 SYDVKM. Trimming removed 4 bases from V and 10 bases from J, with 8 bases in between. There are 11 residues in the CDR3. In DNA, the CDR3 is TGTGCCAGCAGTTCCCCTCCCGAGCAGTTCTTC. This gives the protein CASSSPPEQFF.

In the case of this clonotype: A read error may be the cause here, since a much bigger clone is one base away. The chain has TRBV27 and TRBJ1-2; TRBD1 agrees at 7 bases. The V gene's germline CDR1 is MNHEY and CDR2 SMNVEV (reference sequence). With 7 bases clipped from V and 5 bases from J, the junction kept 7 bases outside the gene matches. The CDR3 is 13 amino acids. CDR3 DNA: TGTGCCAGCAATTTCCAGGGGGGTTATGGCTACACCTTC. Translation: CASNFQGGYGYTF.

A few counts support this clonotype. A much more abundant neighbour one base away suggests this may be a read error. The CDR3 nucleotides are TGTGCCAGCAGCAGGGGCGTTGGTTCACCCCCCCACTTT. Translating gives CASSRGVGSPPHF. This rearrangement joins TRBV12-3 or TRBV12-4 to TRBJ1-6; D perhaps matches TRBD1 (6 bases). The CDR3 loop spans 13 amino acids.

V usage is TRBV7-2 and J usage is TRBJ1-2; weak D call: TRBD1 (6 bases). This CDR3 comprises 16 residues. The germline gives CDR1 SGHTA, CDR2 FQGNSA. Between the trimmed V and J ends, which lost 5 bases and 7 bases, there was a span of 23 bases. The CDR3 reads CASSKGHRMNWSGYTF. The DNA for the CDR3 is TGTGCCAGCAGCAAGGGACATAGGATGAACTGGAGTGGCTACACCTTC.

This clonotype was found a few times. The chain recombines TRBV28 with TRBJ2-5; 7 bases map to TRBD1. V lost 0 bases and J lost 3; bases outside the gene matches: 4. CDR1 and CDR2 (germline): MDHEN, SYDVKM. CDR3 length: 15 residues. The CDR3 protein is CASSLWEGGKETQYF. The DNA of the CDR3 is TGTGCCAGCAGTTTATGGGAAGGGGGCAAAGAGACCCAGTACTTC.

This clonotype was seen a few times. The chain uses TRBV24-1 and TRBJ2-1; tentatively, D is TRBD1 (5 bases). V was shortened by 5 bases and J by 2 bases, with 18 bases between the two germline ends. Per germline, CDR1 KGHDR and CDR2 SFDVKD. The CDR3 runs to 17 residues. The CDR3 DNA reads as TGTGCCACCAGTGGGGGTAGGGGCCCTATTACCTACAATGAGCAGTTCTTC. Its translation: CATSGGRGPITYNEQFF.

Only a few counts were recorded for this clonotype. The V call is TRBV28, the J call TRBJ1-5, with a possible D match to TRBD1 (6 bases). Trimming cost V 2 bases and J 6 bases, with 11 bases left between them. Germline lookup yields CDR1 MDHEN and CDR2 SYDVKM. CDR3 length: 14 amino acids. The CDR3 sequence is CASSLPTGGQPQHF. DNA for the CDR3: TGTGCCAGCAGTTTACCGACAGGAGGTCAGCCCCAGCATTTT.

This chain uses TRBV5-4 with TRBJ2-5, with D tentatively TRBD1 or TRBD2 (5 bases each). Germline values: CDR1 SGHNT, CDR2 YYREEE (reference sequence). Between the trimmed V and J ends, which lost 4 bases and 4 bases, there was a span of 14 bases. This CDR3 is 14 amino acids long. CDR3 DNA sequence: TGTGCCAGCAGCATACCGGGGCGGGCAGAGACCCAGTACTTC. Translation: CASSIPGRAETQYF.

The chain combines TRBV20-1 with TRBJ2-7; 10 positions agree with TRBD2. Germline loops: CDR1 DFQATT, CDR2 SNEGSKA (reference sequence). V lost 0 bases and J lost 6; bases outside the gene matches: 14. This CDR3 spans 17 amino acids. CDR3 bases: TGCAGTGCTAGAGATCCCCTTGGTCTAGCGGGAGTCGGCGAGCAGTACTTC. Its translation is CSARDPLGLAGVGEQYF.

This clonotype was observed a few times. The rearrangement joins TRBV28 to TRBJ2-1, with 9 bases lining up with TRBD2. CDR1 MDHEN and CDR2 SYDVKM come from the germline V gene. The CDR3 is 15 residues long. V dropped 3 bases and J dropped 6; count of bases not matched to a gene: 6. The CDR3 region is CASSFAREGLNEQFF. The CDR3 DNA reads TGTGCCAGCAGTTTCGCGCGGGAGGGCCTCAATGAGCAGTTCTTC.

This clonotype appeared a few times. The gene calls are TRBV6-5 and TRBJ1-1; no reliable D call. Trimming stripped 8 bases from V and 6 bases from J, with 10 bases between. The CDR3 is made up of 11 amino acids. Germline V gene lookup returns CDR1 MNHEY and CDR2 SVGAGI. CDR3 in DNA: TGTGCCAGCGGCGGGAGGGCTGAAGCTTTCTTT. Translating gives CASGGRAEAFF.

V and J are TRBV3-1 and TRBJ2-3, with D possibly matching TRBD1 (6 bases). This CDR3 is 15 amino acids long. Germline V lookup: CDR1 LGHDT, CDR2 YNNKEL (reference sequence). V lost 4 bases to trimming and J lost 8 bases, with 19 bases between them. CDR3 amino acids: CASSPYDRLRSTQYF. Here the CDR3 DNA reads TGTGCCAGCAGCCCATACGACAGGTTAAGGAGTACGCAGTATTTT.

J is TRBJ2-3 and V is TRBV24-1, with D possibly being TRBD2 (5 bases). The V gene lost 5 bases and the J gene lost 2 bases, with 13 bases spanning the gap. This CDR3 has 15 amino acids. CDR1 and CDR2 from the germline V gene are KGHDR and SFDVKD. In nucleotides, the CDR3 is TGTGCCACCAGTGCCCCTCGCGGACTCACAGATACGCAGTATTTT. Amino acids: CATSAPRGLTDTQYF.

V is TRBV27 and J is TRBJ2-3; D perhaps matches TRBD1 (6 bases). CDR3 length: 13 residues. The V gene lost 7 bases and the J gene lost 5 bases, with 13 bases spanning the gap. Germline CDR1 reads MNHEY; CDR2 reads SMNVEV (reference sequence). This CDR3 reads CASTARDKDTQYF. CDR3 nucleotides: TGTGCCAGCACAGCGAGGGACAAAGATACGCAGTATTTT.

The chain is built from TRBV7-9 and TRBJ1-2; D call uncertain. The CDR3 covers 16 residues. The germline CDR1 and CDR2 sequences are SEHNR and FQNEAQ (reference sequence). Trimming took off 0 bases at V and 4 bases at J, with 15 bases between the two ends. The CDR3 region has the DNA TGTGCCAGCAGCTTAGCAGGTGGAGAGCTTATCTATGGCTACACCTTC. Translating it yields CASSLAGGELIYGYTF.